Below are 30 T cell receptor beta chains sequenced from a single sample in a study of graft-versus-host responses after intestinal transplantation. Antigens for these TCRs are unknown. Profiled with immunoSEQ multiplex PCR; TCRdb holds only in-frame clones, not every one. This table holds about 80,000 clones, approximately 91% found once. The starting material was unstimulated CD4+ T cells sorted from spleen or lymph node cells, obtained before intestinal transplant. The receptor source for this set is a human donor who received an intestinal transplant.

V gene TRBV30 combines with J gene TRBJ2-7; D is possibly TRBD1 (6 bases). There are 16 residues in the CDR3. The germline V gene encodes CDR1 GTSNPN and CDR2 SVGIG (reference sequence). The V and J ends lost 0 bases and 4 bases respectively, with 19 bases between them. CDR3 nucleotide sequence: TGTGCCTGGAGTGTAGGGTCCCTCAGGGGCGCTTACGAGCAGTACTTC. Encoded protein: CAWSVGSLRGAYEQYF.

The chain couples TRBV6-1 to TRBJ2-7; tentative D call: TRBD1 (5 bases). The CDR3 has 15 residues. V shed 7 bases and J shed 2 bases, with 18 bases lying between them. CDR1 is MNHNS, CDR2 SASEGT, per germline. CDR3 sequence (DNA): TGTGCCAGCATCTTCGACGGAAGGGGAACCTACGAGCAGTACTTC. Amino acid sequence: CASIFDGRGTYEQYF.

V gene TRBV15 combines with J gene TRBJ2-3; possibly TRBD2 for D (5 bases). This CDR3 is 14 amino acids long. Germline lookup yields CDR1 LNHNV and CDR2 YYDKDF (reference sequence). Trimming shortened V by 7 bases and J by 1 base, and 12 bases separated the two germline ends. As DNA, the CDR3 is TGTGCCACCATGTCGCGAGCGGGCACAGATACGCAGTATTTT. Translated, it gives CATMSRAGTDTQYF.

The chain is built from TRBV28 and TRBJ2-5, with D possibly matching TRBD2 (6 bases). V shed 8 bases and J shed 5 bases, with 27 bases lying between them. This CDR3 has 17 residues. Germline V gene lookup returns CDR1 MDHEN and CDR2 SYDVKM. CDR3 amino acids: CASALGGAPHAMETQYF. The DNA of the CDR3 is TGTGCCAGCGCCCTAGGAGGGGCCCCGCACGCGATGGAGACCCAGTACTTC.

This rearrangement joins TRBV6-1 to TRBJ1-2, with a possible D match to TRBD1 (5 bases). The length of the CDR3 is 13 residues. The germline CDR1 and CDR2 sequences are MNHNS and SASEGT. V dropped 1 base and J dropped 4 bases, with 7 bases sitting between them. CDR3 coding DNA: TGTGCCAGCAGTGAAGGACAGATCTATGGCTACACCTTC. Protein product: CASSEGQIYGYTF.

In DNA form, the CDR3 reads TGTGCCAGCAGCCCGGACAGGGCCTCTGGAAACACCATATATTTT. Encoded protein: CASSPDRASGNTIYF. The chain couples TRBV5-4 to TRBJ1-3; 8 bases are shared with TRBD1. The CDR3 is made up of 15 amino acids. The V segment lost 4 bases and the J segment 0 bases; nucleotides outside the gene matches: 3. The V gene's germline CDR1 is SGHNT and CDR2 YYREEE (reference sequence).

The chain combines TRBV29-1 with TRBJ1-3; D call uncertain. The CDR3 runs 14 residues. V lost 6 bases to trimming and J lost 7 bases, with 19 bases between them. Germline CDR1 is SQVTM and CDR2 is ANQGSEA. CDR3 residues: CSVSDSTGGNTIYF. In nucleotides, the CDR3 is TGCAGCGTGTCAGACTCGACCGGAGGGAACACCATATATTTT.

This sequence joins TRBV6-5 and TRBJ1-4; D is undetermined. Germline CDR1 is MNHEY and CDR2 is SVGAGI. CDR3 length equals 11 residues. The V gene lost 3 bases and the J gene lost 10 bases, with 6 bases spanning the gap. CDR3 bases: TGTGCCAGCAGTTATGCCGGAAAACTGTTTTTT. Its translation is CASSYAGKLFF.

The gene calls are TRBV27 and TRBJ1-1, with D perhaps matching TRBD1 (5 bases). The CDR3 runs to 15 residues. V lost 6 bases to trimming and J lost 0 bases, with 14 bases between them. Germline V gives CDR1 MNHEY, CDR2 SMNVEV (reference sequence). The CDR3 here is CASRPIDRVNTEAFF. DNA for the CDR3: TGTGCCAGCAGACCGATTGACAGAGTGAACACTGAAGCTTTCTTT.

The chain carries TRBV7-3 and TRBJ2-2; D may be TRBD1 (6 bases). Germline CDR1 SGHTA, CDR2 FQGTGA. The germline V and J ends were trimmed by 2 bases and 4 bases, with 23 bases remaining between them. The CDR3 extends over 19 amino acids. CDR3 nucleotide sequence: TGTGCCAGCAGCTTATTACCACCTCCCCAACTAGGGGGCACCGGGGAGCTGTTTTTT. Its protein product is CASSLLPPPQLGGTGELFF.

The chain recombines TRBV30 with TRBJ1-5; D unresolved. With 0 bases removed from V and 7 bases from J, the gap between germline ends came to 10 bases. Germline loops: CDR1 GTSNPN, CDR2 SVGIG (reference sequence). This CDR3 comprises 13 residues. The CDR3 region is CAWSVGTDQPQHF. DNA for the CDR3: TGTGCCTGGAGTGTAGGCACAGACCAGCCCCAGCATTTT. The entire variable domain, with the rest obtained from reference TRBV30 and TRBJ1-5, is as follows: SQTIHQWPATLVQPVGSPLSLECTVEGTSNPNLYWYRQAAGRGLQLLFYSVGIGQISSEVPQNLSASRPQDRQFILSSKKLLLSDSGFYLCAWSVGTDQPQHFGDGTRLSIL.

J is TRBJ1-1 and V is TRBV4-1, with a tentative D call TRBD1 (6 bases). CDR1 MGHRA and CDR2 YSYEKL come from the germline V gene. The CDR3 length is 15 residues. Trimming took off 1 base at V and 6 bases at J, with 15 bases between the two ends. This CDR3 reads CASSQGSQGPAEAFF. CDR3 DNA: TGCGCCAGCAGCCAAGGTTCTCAGGGGCCTGCTGAAGCTTTCTTT.

This chain's CDR3 is CASSLVAGDSYEQYF. The CDR3 DNA reads TGTGCCAGCAGTTTAGTAGCGGGGGACTCCTACGAGCAGTACTTC. The chain joins TRBV28 to TRBJ2-7; 9 bases line up with TRBD2. The CDR3 runs 15 residues. CDR1 is MDHEN and CDR2 is SYDVKM in the germline V gene. Losses at the gene ends were 2 bases for V and 0 bases for J; bases not matched to a gene: 2.

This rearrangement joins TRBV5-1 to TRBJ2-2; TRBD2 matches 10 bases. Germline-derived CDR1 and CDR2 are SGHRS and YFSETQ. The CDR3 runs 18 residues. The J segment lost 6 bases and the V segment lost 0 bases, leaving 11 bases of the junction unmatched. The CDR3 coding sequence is TGCGCCAGCAGCTTGGGGCTAGCGGGAGAGGACAACGCCGGGGAGCTGTTTTTT. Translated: CASSLGLAGEDNAGELFF. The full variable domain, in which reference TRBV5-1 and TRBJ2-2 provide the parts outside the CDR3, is KAGVTQTPRYLIKTRGQQVTLSCSPISGHRSVSWYQQTPGQGLQFLFEYFSETQRNKGNFPGRFSGRQFSNSRSEMNVSTLELGDSALYLCASSLGLAGEDNAGELFFGEGSRLTVL.

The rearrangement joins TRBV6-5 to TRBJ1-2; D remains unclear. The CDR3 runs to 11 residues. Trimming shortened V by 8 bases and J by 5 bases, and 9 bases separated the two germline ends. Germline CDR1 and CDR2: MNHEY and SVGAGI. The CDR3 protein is CASGRAYGYTF. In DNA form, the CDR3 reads TGTGCCAGCGGGCGGGCGTATGGCTACACCTTC.

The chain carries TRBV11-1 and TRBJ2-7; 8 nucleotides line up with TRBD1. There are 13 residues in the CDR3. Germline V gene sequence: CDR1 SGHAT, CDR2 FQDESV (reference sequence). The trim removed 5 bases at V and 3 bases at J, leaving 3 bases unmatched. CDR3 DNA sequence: TGTGCCAGCAGCCCCGGACAGGGCTACGAGCAGTACTTC. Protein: CASSPGQGYEQYF.

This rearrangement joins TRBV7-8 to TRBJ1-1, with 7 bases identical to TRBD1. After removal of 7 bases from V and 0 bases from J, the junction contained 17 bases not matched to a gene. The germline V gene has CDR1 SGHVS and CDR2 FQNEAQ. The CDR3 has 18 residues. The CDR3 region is CASIREARDSIMNTEAFF. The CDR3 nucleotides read TGTGCCAGCATCAGAGAGGCCCGGGACAGTATCATGAACACTGAAGCTTTCTTT.

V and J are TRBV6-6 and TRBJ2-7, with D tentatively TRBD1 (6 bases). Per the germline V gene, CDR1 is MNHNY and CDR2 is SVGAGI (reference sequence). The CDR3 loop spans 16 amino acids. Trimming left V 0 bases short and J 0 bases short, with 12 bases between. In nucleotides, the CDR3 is TGTGCCAGCAGTTACTCGGGGCAGGGGAGCTCCTACGAGCAGTACTTC. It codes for CASSYSGQGSSYEQYF.

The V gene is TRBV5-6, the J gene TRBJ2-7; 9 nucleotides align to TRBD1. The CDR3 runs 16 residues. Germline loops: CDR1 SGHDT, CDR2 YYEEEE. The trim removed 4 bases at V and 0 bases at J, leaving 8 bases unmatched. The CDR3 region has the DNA TGTGCCAGCAGCGTCCGGGACAGGGCCCTCTCCTACGAGCAGTACTTC. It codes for CASSVRDRALSYEQYF.

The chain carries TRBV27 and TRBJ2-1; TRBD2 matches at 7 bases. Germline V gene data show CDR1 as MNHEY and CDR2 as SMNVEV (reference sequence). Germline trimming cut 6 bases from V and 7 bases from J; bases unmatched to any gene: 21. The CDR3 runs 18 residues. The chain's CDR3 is CASRGGIIGTNWRNEQFF. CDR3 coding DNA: TGTGCCAGCAGGGGGGGGATAATTGGTACCAATTGGCGTAATGAGCAGTTCTTC.

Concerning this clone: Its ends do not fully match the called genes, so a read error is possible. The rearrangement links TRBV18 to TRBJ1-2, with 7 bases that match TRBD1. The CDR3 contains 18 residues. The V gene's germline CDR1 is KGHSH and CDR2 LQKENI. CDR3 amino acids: CASSPLDLPGQTIYGYTF. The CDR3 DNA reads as TGTGCCAGCTCCCCACTGGACCTACCGGGACAGACCATCTATGGCTACACCTTC.

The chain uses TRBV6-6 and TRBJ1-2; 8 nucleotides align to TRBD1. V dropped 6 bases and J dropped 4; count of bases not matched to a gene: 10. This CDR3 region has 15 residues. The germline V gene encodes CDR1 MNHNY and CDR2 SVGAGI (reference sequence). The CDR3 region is CASRDQGAIGYGYTF. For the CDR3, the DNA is TGTGCCAGCAGGGACCAGGGGGCCATTGGCTATGGCTACACCTTC.

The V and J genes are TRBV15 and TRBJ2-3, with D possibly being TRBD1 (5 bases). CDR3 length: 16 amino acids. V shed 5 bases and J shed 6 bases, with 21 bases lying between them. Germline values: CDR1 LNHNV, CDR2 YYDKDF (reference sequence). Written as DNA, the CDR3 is TGTGCCACCAGCCCGGCGGCAGGGCTGCCCCCCGATACGCAGTATTTT. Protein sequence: CATSPAAGLPPDTQYF.

The CDR3 nucleotides read TGTGCCAGCAGTGACGTAGCGGGGTCCTACAATGAGCAGTTCTTC. Its translation is CASSDVAGSYNEQFF. The J gene is TRBJ2-1, the V gene TRBV2, with TRBD2 identical over 8 bases. The CDR3 is 15 amino acids. The germline V gene has CDR1 SNHLY and CDR2 FYNNEI. The junction had 2 bases not matched to a gene; V was cut back by 3 bases and J by 1 base.

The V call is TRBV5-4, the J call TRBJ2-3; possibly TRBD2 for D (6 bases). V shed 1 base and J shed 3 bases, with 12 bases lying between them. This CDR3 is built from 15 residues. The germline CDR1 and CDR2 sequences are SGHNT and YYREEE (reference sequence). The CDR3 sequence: CASSLSGLMTDTQYF. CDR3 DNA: TGTGCCAGCAGCTTGAGTGGACTAATGACAGATACGCAGTATTTT. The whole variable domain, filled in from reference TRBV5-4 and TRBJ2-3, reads ETGVTQSPTHLIKTRGQQVTLRCSSQSGHNTVSWYQQALGQGPQFIFQYYREEENGRGNFPPRFSGLQFPNYSSELNVNALELDDSALYLCASSLSGLMTDTQYFGPGTRLTVL.

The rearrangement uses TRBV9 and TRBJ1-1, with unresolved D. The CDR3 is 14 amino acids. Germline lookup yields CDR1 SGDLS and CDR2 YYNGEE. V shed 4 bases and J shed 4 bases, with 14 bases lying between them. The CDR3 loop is CASSPGSVATEAFF. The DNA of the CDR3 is TGTGCCAGCAGCCCGGGGTCGGTTGCCACTGAAGCTTTCTTT. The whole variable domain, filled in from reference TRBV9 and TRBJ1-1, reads DSGVTQTPKHLITATGQRVTLRCSPRSGDLSVYWYQQSLDQGLQFLIQYYNGEERAKGNILERFSAQQFPDLHSELNLSSLELGDSALYFCASSPGSVATEAFFGQGTRLTVV.

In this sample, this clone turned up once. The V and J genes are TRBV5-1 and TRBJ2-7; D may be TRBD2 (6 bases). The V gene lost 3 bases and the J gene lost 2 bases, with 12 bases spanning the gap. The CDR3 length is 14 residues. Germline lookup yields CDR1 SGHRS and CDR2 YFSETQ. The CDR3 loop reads CASSSSWGAYEQYF. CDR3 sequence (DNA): TGCGCCAGCAGCTCGTCCTGGGGGGCCTACGAGCAGTACTTC.

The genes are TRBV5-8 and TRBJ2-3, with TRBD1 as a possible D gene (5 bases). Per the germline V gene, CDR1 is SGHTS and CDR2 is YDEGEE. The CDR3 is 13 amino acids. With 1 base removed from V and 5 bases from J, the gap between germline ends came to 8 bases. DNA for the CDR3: TGTGCCAGCAGCTTGAGGGGTGGAGATACGCAGTATTTT. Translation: CASSLRGGDTQYF.

The CDR3 is CATTGTIEKGQETQYF. Written as DNA, the CDR3 is TGTGCTACTACCGGGACAATCGAAAAAGGGCAAGAGACCCAGTACTTC. V gene TRBV28 combines with J gene TRBJ2-5; tentatively, D is TRBD1 (6 bases). The CDR3 sequence is 16 residues long. The germline gives CDR1 MDHEN, CDR2 SYDVKM.

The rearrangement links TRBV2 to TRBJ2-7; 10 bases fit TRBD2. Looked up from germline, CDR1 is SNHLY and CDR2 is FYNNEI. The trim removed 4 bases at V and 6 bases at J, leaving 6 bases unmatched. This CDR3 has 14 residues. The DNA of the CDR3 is TGTGCCAGCAGTGTATTAGCGGGAGGAGGCGAGCAGTACTTC. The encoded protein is CASSVLAGGGEQYF.